This T cell receptor beta chain originates from a study of control samples from healthy donors and cancer patients. Germline CDR1 and CDR2: MNHEY and SVGEGT. After removal of 2 bases from V and 0 bases from J, the junction contained 6 bases not matched to a gene. The length of the CDR3 is 16 residues. Sequencing was performed with immunoSEQ multiplex PCR; in TCRdb, only in-frame clones are kept and a portion is missing. This table holds 95,000 to 100,000 clones, roughly 91% found once. The V gene is TRBV6-2 or TRBV6-3, the J gene TRBJ1-2, with TRBD1 identical over 7 bases. The clonotype comes from a man aged 25 to 40 in good health. The sample was blood. The CDR3 nucleotides read TGTGCCAGCAGTTACCCGGGACAGACCCCTAACTATGGCTACACCTTC. The encoded protein is CASSYPGQTPNYGYTF.